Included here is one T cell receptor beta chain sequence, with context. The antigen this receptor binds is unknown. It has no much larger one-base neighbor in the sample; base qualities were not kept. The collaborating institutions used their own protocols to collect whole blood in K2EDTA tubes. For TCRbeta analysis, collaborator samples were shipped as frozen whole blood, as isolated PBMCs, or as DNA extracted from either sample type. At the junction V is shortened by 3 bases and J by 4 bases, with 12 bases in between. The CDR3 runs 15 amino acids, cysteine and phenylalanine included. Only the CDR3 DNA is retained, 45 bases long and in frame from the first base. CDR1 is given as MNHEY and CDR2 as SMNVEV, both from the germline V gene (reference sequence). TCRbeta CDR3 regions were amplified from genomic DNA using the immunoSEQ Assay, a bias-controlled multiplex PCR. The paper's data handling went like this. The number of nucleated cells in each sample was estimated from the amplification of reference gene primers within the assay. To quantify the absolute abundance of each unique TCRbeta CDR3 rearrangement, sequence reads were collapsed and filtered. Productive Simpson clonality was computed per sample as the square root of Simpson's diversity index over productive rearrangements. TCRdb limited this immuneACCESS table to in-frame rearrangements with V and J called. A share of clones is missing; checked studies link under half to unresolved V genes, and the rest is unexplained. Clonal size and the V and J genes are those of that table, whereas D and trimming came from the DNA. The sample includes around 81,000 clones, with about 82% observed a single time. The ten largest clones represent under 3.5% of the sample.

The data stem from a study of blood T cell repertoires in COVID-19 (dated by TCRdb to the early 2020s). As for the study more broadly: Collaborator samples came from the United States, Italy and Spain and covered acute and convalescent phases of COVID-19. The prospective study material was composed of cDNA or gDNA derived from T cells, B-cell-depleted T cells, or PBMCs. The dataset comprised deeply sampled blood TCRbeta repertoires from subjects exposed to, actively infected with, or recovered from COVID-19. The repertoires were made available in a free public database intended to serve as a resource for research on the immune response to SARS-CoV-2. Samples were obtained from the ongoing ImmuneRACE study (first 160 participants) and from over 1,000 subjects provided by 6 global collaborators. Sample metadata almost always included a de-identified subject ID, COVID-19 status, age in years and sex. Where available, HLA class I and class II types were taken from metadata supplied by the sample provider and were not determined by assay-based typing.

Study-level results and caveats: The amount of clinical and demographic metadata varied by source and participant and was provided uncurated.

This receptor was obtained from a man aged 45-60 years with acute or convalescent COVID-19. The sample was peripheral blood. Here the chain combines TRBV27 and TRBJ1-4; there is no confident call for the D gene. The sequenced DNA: TGTGCCAGCAGTTTCGGAGGACGGGGTAATGAAAAACTGTTTTTT. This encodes CASSFGGRGNEKLFF.